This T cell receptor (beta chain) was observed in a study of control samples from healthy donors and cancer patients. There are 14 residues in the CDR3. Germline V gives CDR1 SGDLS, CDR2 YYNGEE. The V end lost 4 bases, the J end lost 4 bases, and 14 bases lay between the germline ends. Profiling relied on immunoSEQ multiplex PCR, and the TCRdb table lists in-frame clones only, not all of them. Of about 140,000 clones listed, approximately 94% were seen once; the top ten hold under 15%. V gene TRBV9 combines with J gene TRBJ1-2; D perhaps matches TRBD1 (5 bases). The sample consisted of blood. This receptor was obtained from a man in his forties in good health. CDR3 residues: CASSFRDAGYGYTF. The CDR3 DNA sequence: TGTGCCAGCAGCTTCAGGGACGCTGGCTATGGCTACACCTTC. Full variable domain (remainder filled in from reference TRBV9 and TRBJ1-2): DSGVTQTPKHLITATGQRVTLRCSPRSGDLSVYWYQQSLDQGLQFLIQYYNGEERAKGNILERFSAQQFPDLHSELNLSSLELGDSALYFCASSFRDAGYGYTFGSGTRLTVV.